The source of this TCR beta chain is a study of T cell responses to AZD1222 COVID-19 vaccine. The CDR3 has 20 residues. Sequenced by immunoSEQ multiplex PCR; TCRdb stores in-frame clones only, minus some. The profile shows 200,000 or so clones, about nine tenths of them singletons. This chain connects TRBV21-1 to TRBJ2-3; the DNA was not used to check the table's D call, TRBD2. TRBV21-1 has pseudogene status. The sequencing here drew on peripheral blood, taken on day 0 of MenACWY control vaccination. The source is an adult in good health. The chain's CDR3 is CASSKARLAGMKPSTDTQYF. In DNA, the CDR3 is TGTGCCAGCAGCAAAGCGAGACTAGCGGGAATGAAACCTAGCACAGATACGCAGTATTTT.